The 11 T cell receptor beta chains reported below all come from one sample, sequenced in a study of post-analysis software for immune sequencing data. Overall study results and limits: Among five TRBV segments more frequent in patients than controls were TRBV5-6, TRBV5-1 and TRBV20-1.

For these receptors, no antigen is known. The library was made from cDNA and included unique molecular identifiers. One entry per CDR3 protein, called by TCRdb with MiXCR from the PCR reads. This sample carries 800,000 to 950,000 distinct CDR3 sequences, approximately 50% of them seen once, and the ten largest clones take around 4.5%. Sequenced sample: blood. These receptors all come from a girl aged 5-17 years with multiple sclerosis.

This chain connects TRBV9 to TRBJ2-7; 12 bases match TRBD2. Per the germline V gene, CDR1 is SGDLS and CDR2 is YYNGEE. This CDR3 comprises 16 residues. Trimming took 3 bases from V and 1 from J; bases not matched to a gene: 5. The CDR3 protein is CASSADGLAGSYEQYF. The CDR3 nucleotides read TGTGCCAGCAGCGCGGACGGACTAGCGGGATCCTACGAGCAGTACTTC.

This clonotype was recorded only once. The V gene is TRBV7-9, the J gene TRBJ2-5, with TRBD2 matching 8 bases. The tail of the sequence fits TRBJ2-7 better, so the J call may be wrong. CDR3 length equals 13 residues. Germline values: CDR1 SEHNR, CDR2 FQNEAQ (reference sequence). The CDR3 loop reads CASSFGSGNEQYF. In DNA, the CDR3 is TGTGCCAGCAGCTTCGGTAGCGGGAACGAGCAGTACTTC.

This clonotype was seen a few times. The chain is built from TRBV5-1 and TRBJ2-1; possibly TRBD2 for D (6 bases). The CDR3 has 14 amino acids. V shed 1 base and J shed 14 bases, with 19 bases lying between them. Germline V gene lookup returns CDR1 SGHRS and CDR2 YFSETQ. CDR3: CASSLSNIADRKFF. DNA of the CDR3: TGCGCCAGCAGCTTGTCTAACATAGCGGACCGAAAGTTCTTC.

This clonotype is a singleton in its sample. The chain joins TRBV7-9 to TRBJ1-4, with D perhaps TRBD1 (5 bases). Trimming took 5 bases from V and 0 from J, leaving 16 bases between them. The germline V gene encodes CDR1 SEHNR and CDR2 FQNEAQ (reference sequence). The CDR3 covers 17 residues. CDR3 DNA sequence: TGTGCCAGCAGCCTAGTAGCGGGGGAAGCAACTAATGAAAAACTGTTTTTT. Translation gives CASSLVAGEATNEKLFF. The full variable domain, rest sourced from reference TRBV7-9 and TRBJ1-4, is DTGVSQNPRHKITKRGQNVTFRCDPISEHNRLYWYRQTLGQGPEFLTYFQNEAQLEKSRLLSDRFSAERPKGSFSTLEIQRTEQGDSAMYLCASSLVAGEATNEKLFFGSGTQLSVL.

V is TRBV6-1 and J is TRBJ1-2; unclear D gene. Germline lookup yields CDR1 MNHNS and CDR2 SASEGT. This CDR3 is 14 amino acids long. Trimming left V 10 bases short and J 6 bases short, with 21 bases between. The CDR3: CATLFGGYRNGYTF. CDR3 nucleotides: TGTGCCACCCTCTTCGGAGGATACCGCAATGGCTACACCTTC.

This chain links TRBV5-1 with TRBJ2-4; TRBD1 matches 7 bases. The DNA end is a closer match to TRBJ2-7, so the J assignment may be wrong. Germline CDR1 is SGHRS and CDR2 is YFSETQ. The CDR3 is made up of 16 amino acids. CDR3 DNA: TGCGCCAGCAGCTTCCGCCGACAGGGACATTTCTACGAGCAGTACTTC. Residues: CASSFRRQGHFYEQYF.

This chain uses TRBV20-1 with TRBJ2-5, with D maybe TRBD1 (5 bases). The CDR3 is 13 amino acids. Germline assignment: CDR1 DFQATT and CDR2 SNEGSKA (reference sequence). With 5 bases removed from V and 2 bases from J, the gap between germline ends came to 12 bases. In DNA form, the CDR3 reads TGCAGTGCTCGTAGGGGAATTCAAGAGACCCAGTACTTC. Encoded protein: CSARRGIQETQYF.

Concerning this clonotype: A read error may produce the germline difference seen at one junction end. The rearrangement uses TRBV29-1 and TRBJ2-7; no firm D call. Germline-derived CDR1 and CDR2 are SQVTM and ANQGSEA. The CDR3 covers 13 residues. The CDR3 here is CSVGRARGYGQYF. CDR3 DNA: TGCAGCGTTGGTAGGGCCCGTGGCTACGGGCAGTACTTC.

This sequence joins TRBV5-4 and TRBJ2-7; a weak D match, TRBD2 (6 bases). Germline CDR1 and CDR2: SGHNT and YYREEE (reference sequence). V dropped 0 bases and J dropped 5 bases, with 9 bases sitting between them. The CDR3 has 13 amino acids. The CDR3, as DNA: TGTGCCAGCAGCTTGGAACCGGGGGACGAGCAGTACTTC. It is translated as CASSLEPGDEQYF.

This clonotype has a count of ten or more. The genes are TRBV29-1 and TRBJ2-5; maybe TRBD2 (6 bases). CDR1 is SQVTM and CDR2 is ANQGSEA in the germline V gene. The CDR3 covers 13 residues. V gave up 3 bases and J gave up 2 bases, with 10 bases separating them. In nucleotides, the CDR3 is TGCAGCGTTGATCGTAGCGGACAAGAGACCCAGTACTTC. Translating gives CSVDRSGQETQYF.

The sample holds a few counts of this clonotype. V is TRBV20-1 and J is TRBJ2-7; 9 bases map to TRBD2. The trim removed 4 bases at V and 3 bases at J, leaving 4 bases unmatched. The germline V gene has CDR1 DFQATT and CDR2 SNEGSKA (reference sequence). This CDR3 is 13 amino acids long. The CDR3 sequence is CSAKLAGVYEQYF. CDR3 in DNA: TGCAGTGCTAAACTAGCGGGCGTCTACGAGCAGTACTTC.